This T cell receptor beta chain was found in a study of identical twins. The CDR3 loop spans 15 amino acids. The J segment lost 7 bases and the V segment lost 6 bases, leaving 8 bases of the junction unmatched. This clonotype was detected a few times. Via MiXCR, TCRdb re-called the 5' RACE reads, giving one row per CDR3 protein. This table holds about 690,000 distinct CDR3 sequences, around 20% found once. This sample was also put to use in a study of T cells expressing NK-cell markers. In that study: Sorted CD3+CD56+NKG2C+, CD3+CD56+NKG2C- and CD3+CD56-NKG2C+ T-cell subsets were beta-chain profiled. Similarly, these clonotypes led the CD3+CD56-NKG2C+ fraction as well in a handful of donors.

The sequence was obtained from a woman aged 18-35 years in good health. Sequencing was done on a sample of PBMCs. The V gene is TRBV12-3 or TRBV12-4, the J gene TRBJ2-2, with 10 positions matching TRBD1. The CDR3 is CASSLGQGRGGELFF. The CDR3 bases are TGTGCCAGCAGCCTGGGACAGGGGAGAGGCGGGGAGCTGTTTTTT.